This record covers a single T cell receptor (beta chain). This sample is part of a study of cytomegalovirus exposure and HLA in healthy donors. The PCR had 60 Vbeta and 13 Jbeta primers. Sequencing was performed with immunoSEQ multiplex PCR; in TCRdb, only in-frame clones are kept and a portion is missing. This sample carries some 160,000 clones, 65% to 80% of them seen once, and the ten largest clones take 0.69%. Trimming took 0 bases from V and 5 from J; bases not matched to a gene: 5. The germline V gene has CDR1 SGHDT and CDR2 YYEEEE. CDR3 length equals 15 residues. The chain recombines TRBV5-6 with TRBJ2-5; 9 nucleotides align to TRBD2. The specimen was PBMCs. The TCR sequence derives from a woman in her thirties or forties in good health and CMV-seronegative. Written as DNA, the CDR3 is TGTGCCAGCAGCTTGGGCGGGGGGGCCGGGGAGACCCAGTACTTC. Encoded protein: CASSLGGGAGETQYF.